Below are 3 T cell receptor beta chains sequenced from a single sample in a study of shared clonotypes between healthy human individuals. Naive CD8 cells lacked CD45RO and underwent positive selection for CCR7, leaving out terminally differentiated effector memory CD45RA+ cells. Assay: immunoSEQ multiplex PCR; the TCRdb copy retains only in-frame clones and omits some. The sample holds a few million clones; 93% are singletons and the top ten take less than 2%. Sequenced sample: naive CD8+ T cells from PBMCs. These receptors all come from a man in his late teens or twenties in good health. Some clones in this sample may be carry-over from other donors' samples.

The CDR3 sequence: CATSDSGRSHEQFF. The CDR3 DNA reads as TGTGCCACCTCGGATAGCGGGAGATCCCATGAGCAGTTCTTC. This rearrangement joins TRBV6-5 to TRBJ2-1; the match to TRBD2 covers 9 bases. CDR3 length equals 14 residues. The junction had 12 bases not matched to a gene; V was cut back by 10 bases and J by 8 bases. The germline gives CDR1 MNHEY, CDR2 SVGAGI.

This clone has more than one count but fewer than ten. The same CDR3 also results from other DNA sequences found in this sample. The chain recombines TRBV7-9 with TRBJ1-5; D perhaps matches TRBD1 (5 bases). Germline-derived CDR1 and CDR2 are SEHNR and FQNEAQ (reference sequence). The CDR3 runs to 13 residues. The V end was cut by 5 bases, the J end by 4 bases, with 9 bases between. CDR3 DNA sequence: TGTGCCAGCAGCCTTGACAGAAATCAGCCCCAGCATTTT. Amino acid sequence: CASSLDRNQPQHF.

The chain uses TRBV7-2 and TRBJ2-7; TRBD1 matches at 7 bases. The J segment lost 4 bases and the V segment lost 3 bases, leaving 9 bases of the junction unmatched. CDR1 SGHTA and CDR2 FQGNSA come from the germline V gene. This CDR3 spans 15 amino acids. CDR3 protein: CASSFATGHVYEQYF. In DNA form, the CDR3 reads TGTGCCAGCAGCTTTGCGACAGGGCACGTTTACGAGCAGTACTTC.